The rows below give T cell receptor beta chains drawn from one sample of a study of blood T cell repertoires in COVID-19. Assay used: immunoSEQ multiplex PCR; TCRdb lists only in-frame clones, some missing. The sample yields more than 300,000 clones, over 80% seen once. Source material: PBMCs or T cells enriched from blood (not recorded which). The receptors were gathered from a woman aged 50 to 65 who had recovered from COVID-19. The CDR3 runs from the conserved cysteine through the conserved F or W. The D gene is left open where the match is weak.

D gene	V gene	J gene	CDR3 protein
TRBD1	TRBV9	TRBJ1-2	CASSSSPTGTDYGYTF
NA	TRBV19	TRBJ1-5	CASRETGNSNQPQHF
TRBD1	TRBV15	TRBJ1-1	CATSSLQGIAGHTEAFF
NA	TRBV6-2/TRBV6-3	TRBJ2-7	CASSYPGQHPFSYEQYF
NA	TRBV4-3	TRBJ1-4	CASSHSPLEAQLNEKLFF
TRBD1	TRBV9	TRBJ1-1	CASSGGTGQVNTEAFF
NA	TRBV18	TRBJ2-2	CASSPLLGSAGELFF
NA	TRBV10-3	TRBJ2-2	CAISEERGDTGELFF
NA	TRBV11-3	TRBJ2-7	CASSHGTTFEQYF
NA	TRBV5-1	TRBJ1-1	CASSLAPTWGVGAFF
NA	TRBV6-2/TRBV6-3	TRBJ2-7	CASSNQQGYEQYF
TRBD2	TRBV6-5	TRBJ2-7	CASSRLAEVYEQYF
NA	TRBV30	TRBJ1-3	CAWSGPGRNTIYF
NA	TRBV4-3	TRBJ1-2	CASSQAGTRGYTF
NA	TRBV28	TRBJ2-2	CASSLWVATFAANTGELFF
TRBD2	TRBV7-9	TRBJ2-1	CASTSGTSGNEQFF
NA	TRBV10-1	TRBJ1-6	CASSESNRQANNSPLHF